These T cell receptor beta chains were read from a single sample in a study of graft-versus-host responses after intestinal transplantation. Here immunoSEQ multiplex PCR was the method, and the copy in TCRdb shows in-frame clones only, minus some. This sample has about 110,000 clones, with around 94% found just once. These receptors have no identified antigens. The material was unstimulated CD8+ T cells sorted from spleen or lymph node cells, obtained before transplant. The receptors originated from a human donor who was the organ donor for an intestinal transplant. Both conserved end residues are trimmed from each CDR3. The order of the fields is clone size, J gene, V gene, CDR3 protein. Size values are once, few and many counts, or a class for expanded clones, and some rows have none.

NA,TRBJ1-2,TRBV30,AWARPSDYGHT
NA,TRBJ2-7,TRBV6-4,ARVVEQY
NA,TRBJ2-7,TRBV27,ASSPRGKVYEQY
NA,TRBJ1-1,TRBV19,ASNPNGGTTEAF
NA,TRBJ2-3,TRBV2,ASSEGPLSTDTQY
NA,TRBJ2-7,TRBV7-6,ASSSESLNEQY
NA,TRBJ2-3,TRBV9,ASSVGSGTDTQY
NA,TRBJ2-1,TRBV4-1,ASSQIQGNNEQF
NA,TRBJ1-2,TRBV15,ATSSREGSFGYT
few,TRBJ1-4,TRBV6-5,ASSYGGQGDEKLF
NA,TRBJ1-1,TRBV7-8,ASSFRDTEAF
NA,TRBJ2-7,TRBV19,ASSVTGRREQY
NA,TRBJ2-1,TRBV6-1,ASSFRDREYNEQF
NA,TRBJ1-1,TRBV4-3,ASSRNQGLNTEAF
NA,TRBJ2-7,TRBV27,ASSLKGLNFYEQY
NA,TRBJ1-3,TRBV7-8,ASSLSGFNPGNTIY
NA,TRBJ1-3,TRBV25-1,ASSDYSGNTIY
NA,TRBJ1-2,TRBV10-3,AIICPTTSNGYT
NA,TRBJ2-1,TRBV28,ASSSVGTPYNEQF
NA,TRBJ2-3,TRBV27,ASSLWTGSDTQY
NA,TRBJ2-1,TRBV28,ASSLLVWGQGAYNEQF
NA,TRBJ1-2,TRBV6-1,ASSSRSAGDGYT
NA,TRBJ1-1,TRBV30,AWSPVGEEAF
few,TRBJ2-7,TRBV6-5,ASSYSTRAGSYEQY
NA,TRBJ1-5,TRBV30,AWSRQGTRQPQH
NA,TRBJ2-5,TRBV7-9,ASSPRLSQETQY
NA,TRBJ2-3,TRBV12-2,ARLLAGSTDTQY
NA,TRBJ2-2,TRBV30,AWSYYRGTGELF
NA,TRBJ2-7,TRBV4-1,ASSQVSGSYEQY
NA,TRBJ2-1,TRBV30,ACTGRPYNEQF
NA,TRBJ2-1,TRBV6-1,ASSEGLAEYNEQF
NA,TRBJ1-4,TRBV2,ASKQSTNEKLF
NA,TRBJ1-2,TRBV19,ASSLHAGSGDGYT
NA,TRBJ1-2,TRBV23-1,ASSRATGQGSYGYT
NA,TRBJ2-1,TRBV4-3,ASSQDHSSSYNEQF
NA,TRBJ1-1,TRBV27,ASSLGQNTEAF
NA,TRBJ1-2,TRBV30,AWGKDRRYGYT
NA,TRBJ1-5,TRBV6-1,ASSGRGVSNQPQH
NA,TRBJ2-7,TRBV23-1,ASSRCGPLPYEQY
NA,TRBJ2-1,TRBV28,ASVTSGGTYNEQF
NA,TRBJ2-1,TRBV19,ASSILSHNEQF
NA,TRBJ2-2,TRBV6-5,ASMGLVTGELF
NA,TRBJ1-2,TRBV19,ASSITGSSAYGYT
NA,TRBJ2-1,TRBV6-5,ASSYSPIYNEQF
NA,TRBJ2-3,TRBV5-1,ASSPPQVYSTDTQY
once,NA,TRBV6-1,ASSSGGSPYEQY
NA,TRBJ2-1,TRBV6-1,ASSGPFPRNEQF
NA,TRBJ2-3,TRBV27,ASSFGLNTDTQY
NA,TRBJ1-4,TRBV7-9,ASSPPLGPNEKLF
NA,TRBJ2-3,TRBV27,ASAMVTGARGWSTDTQY
NA,TRBJ1-2,TRBV5-5,ASSGEGANYGYT
NA,TRBJ2-1,TRBV5-4,ASSWGGNEQF
NA,TRBJ2-7,TRBV11-1,ASSLGGGIYEQY
NA,TRBJ2-7,TRBV21-1,ASSKAPSVEGGCEQY